This T cell receptor beta chain comes out of a study of blood T cell repertoires in COVID-19. Study-wide context: T cells, B-cell-depleted T cells, or PBMCs supplied cDNA or gDNA.

In this sample, this clone turned up once. Clones were read by immunoSEQ multiplex PCR, and TCRdb kept only the in-frame ones, dropping some. This sample has about 33,000 clones, with about 90% found just once. The CDR3 sequence is 14 residues long. The V end was cut by 0 bases, the J end by 5 bases, with 11 bases between. Looked up from germline, CDR1 is SGDLS and CDR2 is YYNGEE. This chain joins TRBV9 and TRBJ1-2; D possibly corresponds to TRBD1 (5 bases). The sample consisted of peripheral blood. This clonotype was obtained from a human donor in a cohort sampled during active COVID-19. CDR3 sequence (DNA): TGTGCCAGCAGCGTAGGCGGGACCACGTATGGCTACACCTTC. It is translated as CASSVGGTTYGYTF.